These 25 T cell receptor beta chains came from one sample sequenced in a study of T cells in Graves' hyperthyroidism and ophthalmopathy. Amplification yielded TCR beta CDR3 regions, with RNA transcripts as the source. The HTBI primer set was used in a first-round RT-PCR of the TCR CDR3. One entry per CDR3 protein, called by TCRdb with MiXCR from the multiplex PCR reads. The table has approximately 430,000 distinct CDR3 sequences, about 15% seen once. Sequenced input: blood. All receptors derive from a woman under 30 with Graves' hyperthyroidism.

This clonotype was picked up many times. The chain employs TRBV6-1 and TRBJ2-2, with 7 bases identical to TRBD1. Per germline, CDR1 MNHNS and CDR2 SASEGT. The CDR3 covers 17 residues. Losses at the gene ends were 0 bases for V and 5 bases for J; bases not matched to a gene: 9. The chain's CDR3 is CASSEAGQAWGTGELFF. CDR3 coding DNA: TGTGCCAGCAGTGAAGCTGGACAGGCCTGGGGGACCGGGGAGCTGTTTTTT.

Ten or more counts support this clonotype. CDR3 residues: CSAGQSHKTQYF. The CDR3 DNA sequence: TGCAGTGCTGGCCAGTCTCATAAGACCCAGTACTTC. The chain recombines TRBV20-1 with TRBJ2-5, with D hard to call. Germline V lookup: CDR1 DFQATT, CDR2 SNEGSKA (reference sequence). V was pared by 5 bases and J by 6 bases, with 13 bases between. CDR3 length equals 12 residues.

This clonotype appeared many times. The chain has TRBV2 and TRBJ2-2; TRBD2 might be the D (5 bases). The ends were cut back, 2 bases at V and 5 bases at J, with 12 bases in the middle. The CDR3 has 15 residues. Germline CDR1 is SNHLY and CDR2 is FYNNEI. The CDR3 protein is CASSESSTGTGELFF. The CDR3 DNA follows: TGTGCCAGCAGTGAATCCTCGACGGGAACCGGGGAGCTGTTTTTT.

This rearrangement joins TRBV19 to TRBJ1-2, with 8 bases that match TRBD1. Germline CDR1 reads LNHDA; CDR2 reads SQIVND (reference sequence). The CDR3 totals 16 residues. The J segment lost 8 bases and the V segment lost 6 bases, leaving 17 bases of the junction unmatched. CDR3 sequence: CASSTVDGQGLHGYTF. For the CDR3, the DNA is TGTGCCAGTAGCACTGTCGACGGACAGGGATTACACGGCTACACCTTC. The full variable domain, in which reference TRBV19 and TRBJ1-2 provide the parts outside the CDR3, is DGGITQSPKYLFRKEGQNVTLSCEQNLNHDAMYWYRQDPGQGLRLIYYSQIVNDFQKGDIAEGYSVSREKKESFPLTVTSAQKNPTAFYLCASSTVDGQGLHGYTFGSGTRLTVV.

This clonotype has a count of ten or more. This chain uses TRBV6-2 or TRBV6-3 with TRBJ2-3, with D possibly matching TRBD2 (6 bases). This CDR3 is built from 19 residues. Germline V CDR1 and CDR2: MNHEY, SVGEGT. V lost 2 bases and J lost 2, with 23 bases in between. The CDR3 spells CASSYAPGAQLDPTDTQYF. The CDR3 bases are TGTGCCAGCAGTTACGCCCCGGGAGCTCAACTCGATCCCACAGATACGCAGTATTTT.

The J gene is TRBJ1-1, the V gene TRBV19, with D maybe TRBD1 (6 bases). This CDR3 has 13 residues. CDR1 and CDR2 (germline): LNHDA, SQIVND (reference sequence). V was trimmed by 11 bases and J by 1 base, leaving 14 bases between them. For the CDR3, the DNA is TGTGCCTCACAGGGATACAAGAACACTGAAGCTTTCTTT. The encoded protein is CASQGYKNTEAFF.

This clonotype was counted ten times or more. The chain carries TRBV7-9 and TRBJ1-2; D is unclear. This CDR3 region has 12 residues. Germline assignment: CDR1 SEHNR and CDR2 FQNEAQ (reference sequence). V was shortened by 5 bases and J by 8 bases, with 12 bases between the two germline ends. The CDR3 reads CASSPYGEGYTF. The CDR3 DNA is TGTGCCAGCAGCCCCTATGGGGAAGGCTACACCTTC.

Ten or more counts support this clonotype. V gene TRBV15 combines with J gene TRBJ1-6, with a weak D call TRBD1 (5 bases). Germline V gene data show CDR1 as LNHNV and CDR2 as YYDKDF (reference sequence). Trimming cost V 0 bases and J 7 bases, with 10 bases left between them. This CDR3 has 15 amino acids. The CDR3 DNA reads TGTGCCACCAGCAGAGAAAGGGGCGAGAATTCACCCCTCCACTTT. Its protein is CATSRERGENSPLHF.

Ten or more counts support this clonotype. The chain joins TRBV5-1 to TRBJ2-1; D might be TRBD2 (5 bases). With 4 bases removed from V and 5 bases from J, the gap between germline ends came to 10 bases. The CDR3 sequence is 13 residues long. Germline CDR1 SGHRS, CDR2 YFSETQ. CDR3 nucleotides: TGCGCCAGCAGCCCTAGCATAAACAATGAGCAGTTCTTC. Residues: CASSPSINNEQFF.

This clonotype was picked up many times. As DNA, the CDR3 is TGTGCCAGCAGCTCGACAGAGCCAACCTACAATGAGCAGTTCTTC. This gives the protein CASSSTEPTYNEQFF. This rearrangement joins TRBV28 to TRBJ2-1, with a weak D call TRBD1 (5 bases). The CDR3 is made up of 15 amino acids. Germline CDR1 reads MDHEN; CDR2 reads SYDVKM. V was cut by 6 bases and J by 2 bases, with 14 bases left in between.

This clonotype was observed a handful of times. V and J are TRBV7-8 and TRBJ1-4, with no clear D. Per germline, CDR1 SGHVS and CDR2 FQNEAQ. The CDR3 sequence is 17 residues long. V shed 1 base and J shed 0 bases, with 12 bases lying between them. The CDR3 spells CASSLVFVGSTNEKLFF. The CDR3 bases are TGTGCCAGCAGCTTAGTTTTTGTGGGGTCAACTAATGAAAAACTGTTTTTT. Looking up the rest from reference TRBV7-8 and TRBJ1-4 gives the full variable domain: GAGVSQSPRYKVAKRGQDVALRCDPISGHVSLFWYQQALGQGPEFLTYFQNEAQLDKSGLPSDRFFAERPEGSVSTLKIQRTQQEDSAVYLCASSLVFVGSTNEKLFFGSGTQLSVL.

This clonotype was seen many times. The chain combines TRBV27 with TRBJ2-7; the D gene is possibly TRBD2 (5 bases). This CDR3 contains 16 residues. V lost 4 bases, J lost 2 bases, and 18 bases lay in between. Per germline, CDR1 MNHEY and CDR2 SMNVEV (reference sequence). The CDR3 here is CASSSIRLLPTYEQYF. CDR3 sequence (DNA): TGTGCCAGCAGTTCCATACGACTACTTCCCACCTACGAGCAGTACTTC.

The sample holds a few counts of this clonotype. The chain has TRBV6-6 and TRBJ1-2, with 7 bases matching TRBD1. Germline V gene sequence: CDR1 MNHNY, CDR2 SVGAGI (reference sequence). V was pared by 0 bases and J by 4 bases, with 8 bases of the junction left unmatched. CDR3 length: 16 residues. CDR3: CASSYSLTGWGYGYTF. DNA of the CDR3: TGTGCCAGCAGTTACTCGTTGACAGGGTGGGGCTATGGCTACACCTTC.

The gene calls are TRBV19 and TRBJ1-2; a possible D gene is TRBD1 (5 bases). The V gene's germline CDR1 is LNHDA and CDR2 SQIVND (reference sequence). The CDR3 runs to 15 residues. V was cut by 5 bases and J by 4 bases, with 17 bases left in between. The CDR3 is CASSGDGGIRYGYTF. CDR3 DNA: TGTGCCAGTAGTGGGGACGGAGGGATTCGCTATGGCTACACCTTC.

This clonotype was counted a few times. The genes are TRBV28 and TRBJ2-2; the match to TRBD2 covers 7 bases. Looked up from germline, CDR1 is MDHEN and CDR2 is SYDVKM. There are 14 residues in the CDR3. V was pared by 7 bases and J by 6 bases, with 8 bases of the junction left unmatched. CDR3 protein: CASKREGYAGELFF. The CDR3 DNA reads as TGTGCCAGCAAAAGGGAGGGGTACGCCGGGGAGCTGTTTTTT. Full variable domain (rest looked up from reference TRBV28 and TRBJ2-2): DVKVTQSSRYLVKRTGEKVFLECVQDMDHENMFWYRQDPGLGLRLIYFSYDVKMKEKGDIPEGYSVSREKKERFSLILESASTNQTSMYLCASKREGYAGELFFGEGSRLTVL.

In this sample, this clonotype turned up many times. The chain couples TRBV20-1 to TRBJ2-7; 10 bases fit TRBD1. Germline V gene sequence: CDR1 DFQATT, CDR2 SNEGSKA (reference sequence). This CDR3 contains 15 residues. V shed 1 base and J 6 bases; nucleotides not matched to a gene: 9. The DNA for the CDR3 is TGCAGTGCTAGAGCGGGACAGGGGCTGGTGGGCGAGCAGTACTTC. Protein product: CSARAGQGLVGEQYF.

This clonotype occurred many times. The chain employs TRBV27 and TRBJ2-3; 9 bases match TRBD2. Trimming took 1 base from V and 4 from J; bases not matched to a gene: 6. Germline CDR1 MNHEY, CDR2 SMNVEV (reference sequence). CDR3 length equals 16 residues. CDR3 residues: CASSLFLAGGADTQYF. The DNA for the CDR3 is TGTGCCAGCAGTTTATTTTTGGCGGGAGGGGCAGATACGCAGTATTTT.

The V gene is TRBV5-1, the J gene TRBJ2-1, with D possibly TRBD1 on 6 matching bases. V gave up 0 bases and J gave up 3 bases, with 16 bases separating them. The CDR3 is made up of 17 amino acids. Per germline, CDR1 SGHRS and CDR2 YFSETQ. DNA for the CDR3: TGCGCCAGCAGCTTGGGTCCCCAGGGGTCCTACTACAATGAGCAGTTCTTC. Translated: CASSLGPQGSYYNEQFF.

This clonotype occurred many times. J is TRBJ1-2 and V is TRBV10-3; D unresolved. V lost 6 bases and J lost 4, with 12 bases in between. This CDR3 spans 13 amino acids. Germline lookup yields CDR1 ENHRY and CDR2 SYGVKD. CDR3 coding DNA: TGTGCCATCAGACATACTGCGGCCTATGGCTACACCTTC. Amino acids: CAIRHTAAYGYTF.

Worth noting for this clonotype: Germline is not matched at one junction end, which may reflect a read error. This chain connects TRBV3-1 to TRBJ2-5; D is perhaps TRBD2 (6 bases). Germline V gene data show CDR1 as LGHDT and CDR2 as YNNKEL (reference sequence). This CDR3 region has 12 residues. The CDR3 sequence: CASSQGGVVADF. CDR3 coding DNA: TGTGCCAGCAGCCAAGGGGGGGTAGTTGCGGACTTC.

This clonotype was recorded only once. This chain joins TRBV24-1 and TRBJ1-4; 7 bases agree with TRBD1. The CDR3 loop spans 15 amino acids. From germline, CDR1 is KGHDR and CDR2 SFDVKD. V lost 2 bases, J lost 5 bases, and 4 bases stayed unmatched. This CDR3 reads CATSDSDRENEKLFF. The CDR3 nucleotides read TGTGCCACCAGTGATTCTGACAGGGAAAATGAAAAACTGTTTTTT.

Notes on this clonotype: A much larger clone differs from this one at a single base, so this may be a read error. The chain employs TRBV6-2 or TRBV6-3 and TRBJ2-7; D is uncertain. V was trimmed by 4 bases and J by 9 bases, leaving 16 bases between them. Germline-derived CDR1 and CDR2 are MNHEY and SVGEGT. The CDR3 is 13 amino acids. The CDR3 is CASSSPLNFRQYF. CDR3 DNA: TGTGCCAGCAGTTCCCCGTTGAATTTCCGGCAGTACTTC.

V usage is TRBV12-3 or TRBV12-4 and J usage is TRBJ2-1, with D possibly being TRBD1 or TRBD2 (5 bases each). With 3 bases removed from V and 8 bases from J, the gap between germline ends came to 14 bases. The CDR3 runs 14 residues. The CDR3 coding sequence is TGTGCCAGCAGTTTCGACAGCGGAGGCTATGAGCAGTTCTTC. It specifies CASSFDSGGYEQFF.

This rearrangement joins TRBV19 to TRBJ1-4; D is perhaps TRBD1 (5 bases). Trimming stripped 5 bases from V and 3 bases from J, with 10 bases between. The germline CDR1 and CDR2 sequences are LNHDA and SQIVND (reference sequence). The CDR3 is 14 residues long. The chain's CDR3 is CASSLAGPNEKLFF. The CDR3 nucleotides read TGTGCCAGTAGTCTCGCAGGGCCTAATGAAAAACTGTTTTTT.

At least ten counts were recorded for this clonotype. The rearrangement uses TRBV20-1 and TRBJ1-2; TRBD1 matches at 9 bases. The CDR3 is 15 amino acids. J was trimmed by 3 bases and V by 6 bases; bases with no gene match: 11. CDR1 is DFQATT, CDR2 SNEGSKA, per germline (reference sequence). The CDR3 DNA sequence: TGCAGTGCCACCGTAACAGGGGGCTATGACTATGGCTACACCTTC. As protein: CSATVTGGYDYGYTF.